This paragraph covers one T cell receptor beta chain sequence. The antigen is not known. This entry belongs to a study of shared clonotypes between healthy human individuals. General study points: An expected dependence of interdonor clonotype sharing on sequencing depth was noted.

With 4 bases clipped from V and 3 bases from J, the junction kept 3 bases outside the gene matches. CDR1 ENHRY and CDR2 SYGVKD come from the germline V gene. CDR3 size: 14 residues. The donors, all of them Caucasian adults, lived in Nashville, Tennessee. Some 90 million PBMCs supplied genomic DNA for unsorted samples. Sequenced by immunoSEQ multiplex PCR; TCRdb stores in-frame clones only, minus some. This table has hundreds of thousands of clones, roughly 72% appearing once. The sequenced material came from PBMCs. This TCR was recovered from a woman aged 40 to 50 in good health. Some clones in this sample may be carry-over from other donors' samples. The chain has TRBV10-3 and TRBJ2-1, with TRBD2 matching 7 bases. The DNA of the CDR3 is TGTGCCATCAGTGCAGGACTAGACTACAATGAGCAGTTCTTC. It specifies CAISAGLDYNEQFF.